This T cell receptor beta chain was retrieved from a study of response to subunit inactivated influenza vaccine (dated by TCRdb to the late 2010s). Regarding the complete study: Deep quantitative profiling of the T cell receptor repertoire was used in the study to follow responses to a trivalent subunit inactivated influenza vaccine. Findings and caveats that apply to the study as a whole: The authors proposed that each seasonal influenza vaccination may bring in only a limited number of new T cells.

As concerns this clonotype: The target of this receptor is not known. Per-base quality was not reported, and no clone a single base away is much larger than it.

Library preparation employed RT-PCR. Reads for this sample came from an Illumina HiSeq 2500. TCRdb's own reprocessing of the public reads used fastp at Q25 and MiXCR and kept productive beta chains. Each record represents a unique CDR3 protein, reported with the most common genes and DNA among its rows. This sample holds 500,000 to 750,000 distinct CDR3 sequences; 14% were observed only once. The top ten clones comprise around 10% of the sample. Compared with germline, V lacks 6 bases and J lacks 9 bases; bases without a gene match: 4. The CDR3, cysteine through phenylalanine, is 13 amino acids long. CDR3 DNA is the only sequence kept; it has 39 bases, read in frame from the first base.

Sequenced here: PBMCs from blood, sampled approximately 13 days after vaccination. The chain is encoded by TRBV12-3 or TRBV12-4 joined to TRBJ1-6; 8 bases in between match TRBD1. This sequence originates from a man in his fifties who received an inactivated influenza vaccine. Donor details come from another sample of the same person, matched by shared clones. The nucleotide sequence is TGTGCCAGCAGACGACAGGGGCTTTCACCCCTCCACTTT. Translated, this gives CASRRQGLSPLHF.